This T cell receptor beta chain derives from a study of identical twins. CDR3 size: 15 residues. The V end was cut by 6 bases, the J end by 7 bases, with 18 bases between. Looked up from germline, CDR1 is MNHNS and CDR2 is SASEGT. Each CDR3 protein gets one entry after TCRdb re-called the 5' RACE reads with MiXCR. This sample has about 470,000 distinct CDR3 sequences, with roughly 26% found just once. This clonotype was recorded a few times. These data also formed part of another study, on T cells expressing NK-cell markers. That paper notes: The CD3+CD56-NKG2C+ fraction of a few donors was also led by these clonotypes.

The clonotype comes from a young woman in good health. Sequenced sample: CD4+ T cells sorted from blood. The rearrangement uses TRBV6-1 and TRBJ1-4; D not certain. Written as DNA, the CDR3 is TGTGCCAGCAGGCGGGGATCGGGCCAGACTGAAAAACTGTTTTTT. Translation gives CASRRGSGQTEKLFF.